This TCR beta chain is drawn from a study of radiotherapy plus CTLA-4 blockade in lung cancer. Overall study results and limits: Peripheral blood showed expansion of tumor-derived TCR clones after radiotherapy and ipilimumab. Response, reportedly, was best predicted by interferon-beta along with early blood T cell clone dynamics.

With regard to this clone: Its specificity is unknown.

Sequenced by immunoSEQ multiplex PCR; TCRdb stores in-frame clones only, minus some. The table lists fewer than 90,000 clones, 83% of them singletons. Trimming removed 1 base from V and 3 bases from J; junction bases left unmatched: 7. The CDR3 loop spans 17 amino acids. CDR1 KGHSH and CDR2 LQKENI come from the germline V gene. The sequenced sample was peripheral blood, obtained from a patient treated with radiotherapy plus ipilimumab. The source of this sequence is a human donor with non-small cell lung cancer who had stable disease on radiotherapy plus ipilimumab. V is TRBV18 and J is TRBJ1-1; 11 bases are shared with TRBD1. The chain's CDR3 is CASSPRRTGGGDTEAFF. In DNA, the CDR3 is TGTGCCAGCTCACCACGTAGGACAGGGGGCGGAGACACTGAAGCTTTCTTT.